The clone carrying this TCR beta chain was counted ten times or more. The V end was cut by 6 bases, the J end by 7 bases, with 4 bases between. This CDR3 contains 10 residues. The germline CDR1 and CDR2 sequences are MDHEN and SYDVKM. This sample is part of a study of T cells in Graves' hyperthyroidism and ophthalmopathy. Newly diagnosed hyperthyroidism patients aged 18 to 65 years had disease lasting under 2 months. Clinicians diagnosed patients from clinical symptoms, serum thyroxine and TRAb, thyroid ultrasound and orbital computed tomography. Amplification of TCR beta CDR3 regions was performed using RNA transcripts as template. In the first-round RT-PCR of the TCR CDR3, the HTBI primer set was used. A single record per CDR3 protein comes from TCRdb applying MiXCR to the multiplex PCR reads. The top ten clones hold roughly 14% of a sample with about 420,000 distinct CDR3 sequences, 15% to 19% of them seen once.

The gene calls are TRBV28 and TRBJ2-1; D unclear. The sequence was collected from a woman aged 18-35 years with Graves' hyperthyroidism. Sequencing was carried out using blood. The CDR3: CASSNNEQFF. The CDR3 DNA follows: TGTGCCAGCAGCAATAATGAGCAGTTCTTC.